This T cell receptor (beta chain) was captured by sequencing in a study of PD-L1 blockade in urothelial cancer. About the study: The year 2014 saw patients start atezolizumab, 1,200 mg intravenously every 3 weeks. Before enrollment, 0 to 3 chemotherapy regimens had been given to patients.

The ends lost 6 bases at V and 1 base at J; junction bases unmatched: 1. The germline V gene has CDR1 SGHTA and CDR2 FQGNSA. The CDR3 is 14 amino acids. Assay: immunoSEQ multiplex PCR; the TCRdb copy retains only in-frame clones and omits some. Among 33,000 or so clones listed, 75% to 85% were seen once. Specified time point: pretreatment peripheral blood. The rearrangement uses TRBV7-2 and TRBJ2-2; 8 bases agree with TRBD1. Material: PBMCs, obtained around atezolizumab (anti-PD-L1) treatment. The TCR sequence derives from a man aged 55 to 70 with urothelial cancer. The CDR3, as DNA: TGTGCCAGCAGAGGGACAGGGAACACCGGGGAGCTGTTTTTT. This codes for CASRGTGNTGELFF. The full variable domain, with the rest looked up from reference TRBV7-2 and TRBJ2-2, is GAGVSQSPSNKVTEKGKDVELRCDPISGHTALYWYRQSLGQGLEFLIYFQGNSAPDKSGLPSDRFSAERTGGSVSTLTIQRTQQEDSAVYLCASRGTGNTGELFFGEGSRLTVL.